This passage covers 14 T cell receptor beta chains from one sample sequenced in a study of cytomegalovirus exposure and HLA in healthy donors (dated by TCRdb to about 2017). Libraries were constructed by the immunoSEQ multiplex PCR assay. The multiplex PCR relied on a mix of 60 forward primers for TCR Vbeta segments and 13 reverse primers for TCR Jbeta segments. Drawn from immuneACCESS, this table holds only the in-frame rearrangements with V and J called that TCRdb kept. Clones are partly lost; checked studies trace under half to an unresolved V gene and leave the rest unexplained. The sample records some 110,000 clones, under 80% of which are singletons. Around 14% of the sample goes to the ten largest clones. Sequencing used PBMCs. The receptors originated from a woman aged 55-69 years in good health and CMV-seropositive.

A few counts support this clone. The CDR3 sequence is CAWSSGLAGGETQYF. The CDR3 bases are TGTGCCTGGAGCTCGGGACTAGCGGGAGGAGAGACCCAGTACTTC. The rearrangement links TRBV30 to TRBJ2-5; 15 bases are shared with TRBD2. Trimming cost V 3 bases and J 4 bases; bases outside gene matches: 3. This CDR3 has 15 amino acids. Germline V gene lookup returns CDR1 GTSNPN and CDR2 SVGIG (reference sequence). The whole variable domain, filled in from reference TRBV30 and TRBJ2-5, reads SQTIHQWPATLVQPVGSPLSLECTVEGTSNPNLYWYRQAAGRGLQLLFYSVGIGQISSEVPQNLSASRPQDRQFILSSKKLLLSDSGFYLCAWSSGLAGGETQYFGPGTRLLVL.

V gene TRBV4-1 combines with J gene TRBJ2-7; D remains unclear. The V end lost 0 bases, the J end lost 3 bases, and 6 bases lay between the germline ends. The CDR3 runs to 13 residues. Germline V gives CDR1 MGHRA, CDR2 YSYEKL. CDR3: CASSQDRFYEQYF. The DNA of the CDR3 is TGCGCCAGCAGCCAAGACAGATTCTACGAGCAGTACTTC.

This clone was observed a few times. One junction end disagrees with the germline gene, perhaps due to a read error. The chain couples TRBV7-9 to TRBJ2-1; 14 bases are shared with TRBD2. From germline, CDR1 is SEHNR and CDR2 FQNEAQ (reference sequence). The CDR3 is made up of 18 amino acids. The CDR3 sequence: CSSSLRLAGGSSYNEQFF. CDR3 bases: TGTTCCAGCAGCTTAAGACTAGCGGGAGGGAGCTCCTACAATGAGCAGTTCTTC. Supplemented by reference TRBV7-9 and TRBJ2-1, the full variable domain reads DTGVSQNPRHKITKRGQNVTFRCDPISEHNRLYWYRQTLGQGPEFLTYFQNEAQLEKSRLLSDRFSAERPKGSFSTLEIQRTEQGDSAMYLCSSSLRLAGGSSYNEQFFGPGTRLTVL.

The gene calls are TRBV5-3 and TRBJ2-1; 9 nucleotides match TRBD2. TRBV5-3 is classed as an ORF, of uncertain function. With V trimmed by 0 bases and J by 8 bases, 9 bases remained unmatched. The CDR3 is 16 amino acids. The CDR3 is CARSLGGRGGCHEQFF. The CDR3 DNA sequence: TGTGCCAGAAGCTTGGGTGGGCGGGGGGGTTGCCATGAGCAGTTCTTC.

The V call is TRBV6-5, the J call TRBJ1-2, with 10 nucleotides matching TRBD1. V was clipped by 5 bases and J by 5 bases; unmatched bases: 5. The V gene's germline CDR1 is MNHEY and CDR2 SVGAGI. The CDR3 runs to 14 residues. The CDR3 reads CASSETGGEYGYTF. The CDR3 DNA sequence: TGTGCCAGCAGTGAGACAGGGGGCGAGTATGGCTACACCTTC.

The J gene is TRBJ2-1, the V gene TRBV5-4; 11 bases agree with TRBD2. CDR3 length: 15 amino acids. The germline V gene encodes CDR1 SGHNT and CDR2 YYREEE (reference sequence). Trimming at V came to 0 bases and at J to 6 bases, leaving 2 bases not matched to a gene. CDR3: CASSLGLAGSNEQFF. Written as DNA, the CDR3 is TGTGCCAGCAGCTTGGGACTAGCGGGGAGCAATGAGCAGTTCTTC.

The rearrangement joins TRBV5-6 to TRBJ1-2, with 10 bases identical to TRBD1. CDR3 length equals 16 residues. V lost 3 bases and J lost 6; bases outside the gene matches: 11. Germline loops: CDR1 SGHDT, CDR2 YYEEEE. The chain's CDR3 is CASSYIDRGRRDGYTF. CDR3 nucleotides: TGTGCCAGCAGCTACATAGACAGGGGGCGACGCGATGGCTACACCTTC.

Worth noting for this clone: The identical CDR3 is also encoded by other nucleotide sequences in the sample. The CDR3 DNA follows: TGCGCCAGCCGACAGTACAGCAATCAGCCCCAGCATTTT. Translating gives CASRQYSNQPQHF. The V call is TRBV5-1, the J call TRBJ1-5; possibly TRBD1 for D (5 bases). The V and J ends lost 7 bases and 1 base respectively, with 9 bases between them. CDR1 is SGHRS and CDR2 is YFSETQ in the germline V gene. This CDR3 has 13 residues. The whole variable domain, filled in from reference TRBV5-1 and TRBJ1-5, reads KAGVTQTPRYLIKTRGQQVTLSCSPISGHRSVSWYQQTPGQGLQFLFEYFSETQRNKGNFPGRFSGRQFSNSRSEMNVSTLELGDSALYLCASRQYSNQPQHFGDGTRLSIL.

This clone was detected a few times. This chain joins TRBV14 and TRBJ1-2; D is unresolved. Germline loops: CDR1 SGHDN, CDR2 FVKESK. This CDR3 spans 12 amino acids. The germline V and J ends were trimmed by 0 bases and 5 bases, with 4 bases remaining between them. In nucleotides, the CDR3 is TGTGCCAGCAGCCAAGACAGTTATGGCTACACCTTC. Its translation is CASSQDSYGYTF.

This clone was detected a few times. The chain couples TRBV6-1 to TRBJ1-2; TRBD1 might be the D (5 bases). The CDR3 has 15 amino acids. Germline V gene lookup returns CDR1 MNHNS and CDR2 SASEGT. V lost 6 bases and J lost 4, with 18 bases in between. The CDR3 DNA sequence: TGTGCCAGCAGCTCGACCCAGGGCTGGGGCTATGGCTACACCTTC. Translating gives CASSSTQGWGYGYTF.

This sequence joins TRBV7-2 and TRBJ1-1, with D unresolved. This CDR3 region has 13 residues. Per germline, CDR1 SGHTA and CDR2 FQGNSA. The V end was cut by 6 bases, the J end by 1 base, with 9 bases between. CDR3 residues: CASRWAENTEAFF. The CDR3, as DNA: TGTGCCAGCAGGTGGGCAGAGAACACTGAAGCTTTCTTT.

The rearrangement uses TRBV23-1 and TRBJ1-2, with TRBD1 as a possible D gene (5 bases). TRBV23-1 is an open reading frame whose function is uncertain. V lost 3 bases and J 5 bases, leaving 13 bases between the germline ends. This CDR3 comprises 14 residues. The CDR3 bases are TGCGCCAGCAGTCATGCGGGGGGTAAGTATGGCTACACCTTC. This translates into CASSHAGGKYGYTF.

This rearrangement joins TRBV13 to TRBJ2-1, with a weak D call TRBD2 (7 bases). In germline, CDR1 is PRHDT, CDR2 FYEKMQ (reference sequence). CDR3 length equals 17 residues. V lost 2 bases to trimming and J lost 3 bases, with 17 bases between them. The CDR3 loop reads CASSLMAGALHYNEQFF. The CDR3 DNA reads TGTGCCAGCAGCTTAATGGCGGGGGCCCTACACTACAATGAGCAGTTCTTC. The variable domain in full, completed from reference TRBV13 and TRBJ2-1, reads AAGVIQSPRHLIKEKRETATLKCYPIPRHDTVYWYQQGPGQDPQFLISFYEKMQSDKGSIPDRFSAQQFSDYHSELNMSSLELGDSALYFCASSLMAGALHYNEQFFGPGTRLTVL.

The chain joins TRBV4-3 to TRBJ2-5; 7 bases align to TRBD2. With 4 bases clipped from V and 4 bases from J, the junction kept 6 bases outside the gene matches. The CDR3 runs to 14 residues. CDR1 is LGHNA and CDR2 is YSLEER in the germline V gene. CDR3 bases: TGCGCCAGCAGCCGCGGGGGTGACGGAGAGACCCAGTACTTC. Protein: CASSRGGDGETQYF.